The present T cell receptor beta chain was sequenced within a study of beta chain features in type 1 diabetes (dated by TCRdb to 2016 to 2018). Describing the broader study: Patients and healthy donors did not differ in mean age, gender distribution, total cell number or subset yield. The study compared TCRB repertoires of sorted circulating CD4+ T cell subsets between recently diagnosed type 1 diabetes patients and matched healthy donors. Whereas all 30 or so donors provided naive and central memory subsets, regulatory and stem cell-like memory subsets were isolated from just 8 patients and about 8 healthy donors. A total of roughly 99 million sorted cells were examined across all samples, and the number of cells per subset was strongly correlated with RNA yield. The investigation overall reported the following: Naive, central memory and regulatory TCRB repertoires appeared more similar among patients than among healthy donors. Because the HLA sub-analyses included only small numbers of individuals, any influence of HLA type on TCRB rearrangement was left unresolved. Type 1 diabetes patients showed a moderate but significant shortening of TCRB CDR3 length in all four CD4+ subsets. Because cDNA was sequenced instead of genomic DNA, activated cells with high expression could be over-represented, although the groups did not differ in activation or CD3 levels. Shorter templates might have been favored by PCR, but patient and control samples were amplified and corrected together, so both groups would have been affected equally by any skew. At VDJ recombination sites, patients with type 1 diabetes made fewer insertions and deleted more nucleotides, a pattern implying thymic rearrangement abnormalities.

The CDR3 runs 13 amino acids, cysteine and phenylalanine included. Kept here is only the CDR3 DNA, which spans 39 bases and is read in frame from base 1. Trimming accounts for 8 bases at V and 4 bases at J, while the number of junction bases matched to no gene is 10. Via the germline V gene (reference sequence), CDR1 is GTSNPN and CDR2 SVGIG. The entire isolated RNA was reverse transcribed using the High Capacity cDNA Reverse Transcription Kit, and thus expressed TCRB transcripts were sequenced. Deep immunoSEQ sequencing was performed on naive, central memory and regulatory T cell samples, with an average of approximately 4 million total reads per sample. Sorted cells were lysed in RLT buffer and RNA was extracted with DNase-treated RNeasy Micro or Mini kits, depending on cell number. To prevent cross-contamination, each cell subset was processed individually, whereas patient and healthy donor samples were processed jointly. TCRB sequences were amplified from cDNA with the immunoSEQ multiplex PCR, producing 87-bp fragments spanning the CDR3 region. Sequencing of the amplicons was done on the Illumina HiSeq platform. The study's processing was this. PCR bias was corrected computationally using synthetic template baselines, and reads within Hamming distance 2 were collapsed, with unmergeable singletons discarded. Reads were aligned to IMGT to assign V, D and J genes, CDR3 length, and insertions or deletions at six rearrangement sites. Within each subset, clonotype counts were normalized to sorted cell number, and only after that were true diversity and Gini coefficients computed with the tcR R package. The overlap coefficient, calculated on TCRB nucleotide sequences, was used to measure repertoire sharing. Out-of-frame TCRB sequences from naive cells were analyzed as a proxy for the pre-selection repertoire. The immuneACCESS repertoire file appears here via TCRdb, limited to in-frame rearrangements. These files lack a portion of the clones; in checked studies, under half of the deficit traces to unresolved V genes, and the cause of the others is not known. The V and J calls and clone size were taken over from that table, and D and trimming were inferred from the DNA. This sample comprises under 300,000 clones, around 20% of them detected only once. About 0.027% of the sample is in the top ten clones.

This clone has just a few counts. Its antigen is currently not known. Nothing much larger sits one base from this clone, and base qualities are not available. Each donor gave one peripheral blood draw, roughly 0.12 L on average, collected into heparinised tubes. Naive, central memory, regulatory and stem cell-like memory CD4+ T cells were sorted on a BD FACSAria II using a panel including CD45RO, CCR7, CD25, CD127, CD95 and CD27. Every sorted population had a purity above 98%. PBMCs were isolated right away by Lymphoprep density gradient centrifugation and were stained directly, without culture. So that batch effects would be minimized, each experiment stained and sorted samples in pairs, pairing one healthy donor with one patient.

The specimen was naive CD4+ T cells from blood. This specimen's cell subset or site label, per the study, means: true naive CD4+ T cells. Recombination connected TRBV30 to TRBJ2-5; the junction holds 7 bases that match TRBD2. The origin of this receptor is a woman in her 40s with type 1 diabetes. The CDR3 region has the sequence CAAQKAGRETQYF. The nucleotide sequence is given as TGTGCCGCACAAAAAGCGGGACGAGAGACCCAGTACTTC.